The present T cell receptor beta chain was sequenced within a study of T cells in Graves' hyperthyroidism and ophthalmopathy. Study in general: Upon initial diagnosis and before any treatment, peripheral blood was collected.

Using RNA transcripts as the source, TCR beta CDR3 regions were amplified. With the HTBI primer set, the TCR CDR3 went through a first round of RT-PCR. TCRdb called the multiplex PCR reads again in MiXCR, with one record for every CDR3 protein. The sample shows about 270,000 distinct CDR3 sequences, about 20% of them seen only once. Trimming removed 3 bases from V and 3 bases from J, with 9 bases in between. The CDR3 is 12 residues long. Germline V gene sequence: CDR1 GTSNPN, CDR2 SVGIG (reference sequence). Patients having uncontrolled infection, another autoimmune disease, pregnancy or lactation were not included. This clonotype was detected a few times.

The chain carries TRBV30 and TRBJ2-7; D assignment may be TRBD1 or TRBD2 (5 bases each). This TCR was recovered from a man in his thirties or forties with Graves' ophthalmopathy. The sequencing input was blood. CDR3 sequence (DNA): TGTGCCTGGAGCGGGGCCCGCTACGAGCAGTACTTC. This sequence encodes CAWSGARYEQYF. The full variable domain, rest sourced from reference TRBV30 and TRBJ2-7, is SQTIHQWPATLVQPVGSPLSLECTVEGTSNPNLYWYRQAAGRGLQLLFYSVGIGQISSEVPQNLSASRPQDRQFILSSKKLLLSDSGFYLCAWSGARYEQYFGPGTRLTVT.